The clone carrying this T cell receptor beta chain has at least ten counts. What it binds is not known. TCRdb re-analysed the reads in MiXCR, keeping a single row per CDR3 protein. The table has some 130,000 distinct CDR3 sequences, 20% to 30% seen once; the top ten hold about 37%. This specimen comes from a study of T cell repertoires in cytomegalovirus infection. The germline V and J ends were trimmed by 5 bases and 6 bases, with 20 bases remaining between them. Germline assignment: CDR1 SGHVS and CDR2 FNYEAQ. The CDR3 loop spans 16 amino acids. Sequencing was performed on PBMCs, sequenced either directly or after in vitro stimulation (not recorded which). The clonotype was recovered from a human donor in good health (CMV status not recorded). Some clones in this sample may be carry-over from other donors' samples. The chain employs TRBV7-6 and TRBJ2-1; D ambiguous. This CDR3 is CASSPVKGRRSNEQFF. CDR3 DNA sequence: TGTGCCAGCAGCCCCGTTAAGGGCCGCCGTAGCAATGAGCAGTTCTTC.